This entry lists 21 T cell receptor beta chains sequenced from one sample in a study of early T cells in non-severe SARS-CoV-2 infection. TCRdb recomputed calls from the 5' RACE reads with MiXCR, one row per CDR3 protein. The sample holds just under 45,000 distinct CDR3 sequences, 9.5% to 13% seen once. The sample taken for sequencing was whole blood. All receptors derive from an adult who was a healthcare worker with PCR-confirmed SARS-CoV-2 infection or an uninfected control (not recorded which).

This clonotype was found a few times. V is TRBV10-3 and J is TRBJ2-7; D is perhaps TRBD2 (6 bases). V was pared by 5 bases and J by 0 bases, with 14 bases between. The CDR3 is made up of 15 amino acids. Germline V gene lookup returns CDR1 ENHRY and CDR2 SYGVKD. CDR3 in DNA: TGTGCCATCAGTCAGACGGGAGTGAGCTCCTACGAGCAGTACTTC. Its protein is CAISQTGVSSYEQYF.

This clonotype has ten or more counts. The V gene is TRBV7-9, the J gene TRBJ1-1, with no clear D. V lost 5 bases and J 1 base, leaving 8 bases between the germline ends. This CDR3 contains 13 residues. Germline V CDR1 and CDR2: SEHNR, FQNEAQ (reference sequence). This CDR3 is CASSPSENTEAFF. The CDR3 DNA sequence: TGTGCCAGCAGCCCTAGTGAGAACACTGAAGCTTTCTTT.

The rearrangement links TRBV7-9 to TRBJ1-2; no definite D call. Germline V gives CDR1 SEHNR, CDR2 FQNEAQ (reference sequence). The V and J ends lost 1 base and 5 bases respectively, with 8 bases between them. The CDR3 spans 13 residues. CDR3 DNA: TGTGCCAGCAGCTTAGGTCTCGCTTATGGCTACACCTTC. This encodes CASSLGLAYGYTF.

The V call is TRBV25-1, the J call TRBJ2-7; no firm D call. Trimming took 0 bases from V and 2 from J, leaving 11 bases between them. The CDR3 loop spans 15 amino acids. In germline, CDR1 is MGHDK, CDR2 SYGVNS. The CDR3 DNA follows: TGTGCCAGCAGTGAATATAGGCTGGGCCCCTACGAGCAGTACTTC. Translated: CASSEYRLGPYEQYF.

V usage is TRBV5-1 and J usage is TRBJ2-5, with 14 positions matching TRBD2. Looked up from germline, CDR1 is SGHRS and CDR2 is YFSETQ. V gave up 4 bases and J gave up 5 bases; unmatched junction bases: 10. The CDR3 spans 17 residues. CDR3 protein: CASSPSGTSGGRETQYF. The CDR3 DNA reads as TGCGCCAGCAGCCCAAGCGGGACTAGCGGGGGTCGGGAGACCCAGTACTTC.

The rearrangement links TRBV3-1 to TRBJ1-2; D is perhaps TRBD1 (5 bases). Germline V gives CDR1 LGHDT, CDR2 YNNKEL (reference sequence). Trimming removed 4 bases at V and 0 bases at J, with 12 bases between. The CDR3 has 15 residues. In DNA form, the CDR3 reads TGTGCCAGCAGCCGGGGACTCCTAGCTAACTATGGCTACACCTTC. Translated, it gives CASSRGLLANYGYTF.

The chain joins TRBV5-8 to TRBJ1-2; 7 positions match TRBD1. The CDR3 has 14 residues. The ends lost 0 bases at V and 8 bases at J; junction bases unmatched: 7. Germline loops: CDR1 SGHTS, CDR2 YDEGEE. The CDR3 loop is CASSLDRGAGGYTF. CDR3 nucleotides: TGTGCCAGCAGCTTGGACAGGGGCGCAGGAGGCTACACCTTC.

The J gene is TRBJ1-2, the V gene TRBV14; possibly TRBD1 for D (5 bases). The CDR3 extends over 14 amino acids. V was pared by 1 base and J by 2 bases, with 8 bases between. The germline gives CDR1 SGHDN, CDR2 FVKESK. The chain's CDR3 is CASSQVHRNYGYTF. Here the CDR3 DNA reads TGTGCCAGCAGCCAAGTCCACAGGAACTATGGCTACACCTTC.

This clonotype has a handful of counts. This sequence joins TRBV7-2 and TRBJ1-5, with a weak D call TRBD1 (6 bases). V gave up 2 bases and J gave up 5 bases, with 10 bases separating them. The V gene's germline CDR1 is SGHTA and CDR2 FQGNSA. This CDR3 has 14 amino acids. CDR3 in amino acids: CASSLRPGDQPQHF. The DNA for the CDR3 is TGTGCCAGCAGCTTAAGGCCAGGGGATCAGCCCCAGCATTTT.

This clonotype was seen a few times. The V call is TRBV4-3, the J call TRBJ1-2; D not resolved. This CDR3 contains 15 residues. V was clipped by 0 bases and J by 0 bases, with 8 bases between them. Germline lookup yields CDR1 LGHNA and CDR2 YSLEER. Here the CDR3 reads CASSQEYGSNYGYTF. The CDR3 DNA reads as TGCGCCAGCAGCCAAGAGTACGGGTCTAACTATGGCTACACCTTC.

This clonotype was seen more than once but under ten times. The chain couples TRBV28 to TRBJ2-7; D uncertain. V was clipped by 4 bases and J by 8 bases, with 9 bases between them. The CDR3 has 11 amino acids. Germline lookup yields CDR1 MDHEN and CDR2 SYDVKM. DNA of the CDR3: TGTGCCAGCAGTTCCCCCTTTAAGCAGTACTTC. Translation: CASSSPFKQYF.

J is TRBJ1-1 and V is TRBV7-2; 8 nucleotides match TRBD1. The CDR3 is 15 residues long. V lost 5 bases to trimming and J lost 3 bases; unmatched junction nucleotides: 8. Germline CDR1 reads SGHTA; CDR2 reads FQGNSA. In DNA form, the CDR3 reads TGTGCCAGCAGCGCGGACAGGGCAGGGTACACTGAAGCTTTCTTT. Translating gives CASSADRAGYTEAFF.

This clonotype was seen repeatedly, ten times or more. The chain links TRBV4-3 to TRBJ1-5; D unclear. Germline assignment: CDR1 LGHNA and CDR2 YSLEER. This CDR3 has 15 residues. Trimming took 0 bases from V and 6 from J, leaving 12 bases between them. CDR3 amino acids: CASSQDLSNSQPQHF. Here the CDR3 DNA reads TGCGCCAGCAGCCAAGATCTGAGTAACAGTCAGCCCCAGCATTTT.

This clonotype was picked up many times. The genes are TRBV11-2 and TRBJ1-5, with D unresolved. The CDR3 consists of 13 residues. In germline, CDR1 is SGHAT, CDR2 FQNNGV. The ends were cut back, 5 bases at V and 2 bases at J, with 7 bases in the middle. The CDR3 protein is CASSRERNQPQHF. The DNA of the CDR3 is TGTGCCAGCAGCAGGGAACGCAATCAGCCCCAGCATTTT.

This clonotype occurred many times. This chain links TRBV7-2 with TRBJ2-1, with D possibly being TRBD1 (5 bases). The CDR3 sequence is 12 residues long. From germline, CDR1 is SGHTA and CDR2 FQGNSA. The ends were cut back, 4 bases at V and 9 bases at J, with 10 bases in the middle. CDR3 residues: CASSSQGVEQFF. The CDR3 DNA reads as TGTGCCAGCAGCTCCCAGGGTGTTGAGCAGTTCTTC. Complete variable domain (other parts from reference TRBV7-2 and TRBJ2-1): GAGVSQSPSNKVTEKGKDVELRCDPISGHTALYWYRQSLGQGLEFLIYFQGNSAPDKSGLPSDRFSAERTGGSVSTLTIQRTQQEDSAVYLCASSSQGVEQFFGPGTRLTVL.

This clonotype was detected many times. The DNA for the CDR3 is TGTGCCAGCACCCGACTAGCGGGTAGTAATGAGCAGTTCTTC. Translating gives CASTRLAGSNEQFF. The rearrangement joins TRBV6-5 to TRBJ2-1; TRBD2 aligns across 10 bases. This CDR3 has 14 residues. Looked up from germline, CDR1 is MNHEY and CDR2 is SVGAGI. Unmatched junction bases numbered 7, after V lost 7 bases and J lost 7 bases.

The V and J genes are TRBV4-3 and TRBJ1-5; possible D gene TRBD1, 6 bases. Germline V gene data show CDR1 as LGHNA and CDR2 as YSLEER. The germline V and J ends were trimmed by 2 bases and 3 bases, with 14 bases remaining between them. There are 16 residues in the CDR3. CDR3 sequence (DNA): TGCGCCAGCAGCCAATCCCGAGGGGGAATCAATCAGCCCCAGCATTTT. Translated, it gives CASSQSRGGINQPQHF.

This clonotype was counted at least ten times. This chain connects TRBV4-3 to TRBJ2-7; TRBD1 matches at 9 bases. The junction had 7 bases not matched to a gene; V was cut back by 0 bases and J by 4 bases. The V gene's germline CDR1 is LGHNA and CDR2 YSLEER. This CDR3 contains 16 residues. DNA for the CDR3: TGCGCCAGCAGCCAAGATCGTATGGACAGGGGTTACGAGCAGTACTTC. It is translated as CASSQDRMDRGYEQYF.

The chain recombines TRBV24-1 with TRBJ2-1; D gene ambiguous. The CDR3 runs 14 residues. V lost 2 bases, J lost 8 bases, and 12 bases lay in between. In germline, CDR1 is KGHDR, CDR2 SFDVKD. The CDR3 is CATSDWPPDDEQFF. CDR3 DNA sequence: TGTGCCACCAGTGATTGGCCGCCTGACGATGAGCAGTTCTTC.

This clonotype has a handful of counts. The chain is built from TRBV6-2 or TRBV6-3 and TRBJ2-2; 7 nucleotides agree with TRBD1. The CDR3 extends over 15 amino acids. Germline CDR1 reads MNHEY; CDR2 reads SVGEGT. Trimming took 6 bases from V and 2 from J; bases not matched to a gene: 6. CDR3 protein: CASSWDSDNTGELFF. DNA of the CDR3: TGTGCCAGCAGCTGGGACAGCGATAACACCGGGGAGCTGTTTTTT.

Many counts were recorded for this clonotype. V gene TRBV5-8 combines with J gene TRBJ1-1; D is possibly TRBD1 (6 bases). The CDR3 is made up of 12 amino acids. Looked up from germline, CDR1 is SGHTS and CDR2 is YDEGEE. V was shortened by 5 bases and J by 10 bases, with 15 bases between the two germline ends. The CDR3 here is CASRRGEGGAFF. CDR3 sequence (DNA): TGTGCCAGCAGGAGAGGGGAAGGGGGAGCTTTCTTT.